The present TCR beta chain was sequenced within a study of CD8 T cells in Susac syndrome. The ends were cut back, 1 base at V and 2 bases at J, with 9 bases in the middle. CDR1 is SGHDN, CDR2 FVKESK, per germline. The CDR3 covers 14 residues. CD8+ and CD4+ T cells circulating in blood were sequenced for TCR beta. The patients who served as multiple sclerosis controls were treatment-naive and had stable or active relapsing-remitting disease that fulfilled the revised McDonald criteria. With random hexamers, roughly 0.45 to 1 ug RNA was reverse transcribed. With immunoSEQ multiplex PCR, TCR beta CDR3 was amplified across 54 Vbeta and 13 Jbeta. TCRdb re-called the immunoSEQ multiplex PCR reads with MiXCR, one entry per CDR3 protein. The data contain about 140,000 distinct CDR3 sequences, around 95% of them singletons.

The sequenced sample was CD4+ T cells from PBMCs. The origin of this receptor is a human donor with multiple sclerosis. The J gene is TRBJ2-7, the V gene TRBV14; D not resolved. DNA of the CDR3: TGTGCCAGCAGCCAAGGGAAGAGAACCTACGAGCAGTACTTC. Residues: CASSQGKRTYEQYF.